The sequence of this T cell receptor (beta chain) was determined in a study of beta chain features in type 1 diabetes. With 5 bases removed from V and 3 bases from J, the gap between germline ends came to 11 bases. Germline V gene sequence: CDR1 SGHKS, CDR2 YYEKEE (reference sequence). The CDR3 has 13 residues. General study results and limits: Shorter templates may be favored by PCR, equally so in patients and controls. Sequencing of cDNA might inflate the share of cells that strongly express TCR. There was a moderate but significant shortening of TCRB CDR3s in all four CD4+ subsets of Type 1 diabetes patients. Within the patient group, naive, central memory and Treg TCRB repertoires appeared more similar to each other than within healthy donors.

Notes on this clone: Its antigen is not known.

All of the isolated RNA was reverse transcribed, so expressed TCRB transcripts were sequenced. Read counts averaged roughly 4 million for samples of naive, central memory and regulatory T cells. The repertoire was sequenced with immunoSEQ multiplex PCR; TCRdb's copy has only in-frame clones and lacks some. The sample has about 390,000 clones; 8% to 10% are singletons. The clonotype comes from a man aged 30 to 39 with type 1 diabetes. The chain carries TRBV5-5 and TRBJ1-1; possible D gene TRBD1, 6 bases. The specimen sequenced was central memory CD4+ T cells from blood. DNA of the CDR3: TGTGCCAGCAGTCCACAGGGTTACACTGAAGCTTTCTTT. Amino acid sequence: CASSPQGYTEAFF.